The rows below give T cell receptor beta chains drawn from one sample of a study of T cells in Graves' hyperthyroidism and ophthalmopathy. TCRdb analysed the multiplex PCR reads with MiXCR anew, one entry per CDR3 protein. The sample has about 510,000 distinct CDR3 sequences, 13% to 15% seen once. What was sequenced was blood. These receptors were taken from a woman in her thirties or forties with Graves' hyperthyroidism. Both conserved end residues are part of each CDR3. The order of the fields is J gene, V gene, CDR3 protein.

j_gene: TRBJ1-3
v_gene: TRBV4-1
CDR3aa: CASSPEGGAGNTIYF

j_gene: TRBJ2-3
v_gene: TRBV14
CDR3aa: CASSQAGTDTQYF

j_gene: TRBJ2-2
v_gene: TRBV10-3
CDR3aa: CATRRDSDTGELFF

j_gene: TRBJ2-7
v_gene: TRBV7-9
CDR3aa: CASSERHGSYEQYF

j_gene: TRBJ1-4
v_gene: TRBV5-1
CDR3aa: CASSLAHPEKLFF

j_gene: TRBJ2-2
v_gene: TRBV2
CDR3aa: CASSRDLTGELFF

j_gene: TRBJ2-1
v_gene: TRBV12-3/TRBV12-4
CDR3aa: CASSFYRDYNEQFF

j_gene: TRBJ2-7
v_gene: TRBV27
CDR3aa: CASSSIGQGVGEQYF

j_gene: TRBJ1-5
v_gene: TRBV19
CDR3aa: CASSWTGPNQPQHF

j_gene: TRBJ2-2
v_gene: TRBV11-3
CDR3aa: CASKRDGANAGELFF

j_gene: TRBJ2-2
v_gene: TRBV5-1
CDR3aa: CASSLADVTGELFF

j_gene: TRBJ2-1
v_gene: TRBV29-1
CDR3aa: CSVEDGGGVYNEQFF